This note documents a single T cell receptor (beta chain) sequence. Its antigen remains unidentified. The source of the sample is a study of T cells in localized non-small cell lung cancer. Study-wide results and caveats: Median roughly 57 top-100 tumor clones were shared with paired adjacent lung.

TCRdb keeps only in-frame clones here, not all; method: immunoSEQ multiplex PCR. Of about 70,000 clones in the sample, roughly 90% were seen once. Trimming removed 2 bases from V and 1 base from J, with 17 bases in between. This CDR3 contains 18 residues. The germline gives CDR1 KGHSH, CDR2 LQKENI. J is TRBJ2-2 and V is TRBV18, with a tentative D call TRBD1 (5 bases). The sequence derives from a male donor aged 60 or over with stage III squamous cell lung carcinoma. The material sequenced was peripheral blood, taken before any cancer treatment. CDR3 bases: TGTGCCAGCTCACCAAGAATGTTGAAGGACAAGAACACCGGGGAGCTGTTTTTT. This encodes CASSPRMLKDKNTGELFF.